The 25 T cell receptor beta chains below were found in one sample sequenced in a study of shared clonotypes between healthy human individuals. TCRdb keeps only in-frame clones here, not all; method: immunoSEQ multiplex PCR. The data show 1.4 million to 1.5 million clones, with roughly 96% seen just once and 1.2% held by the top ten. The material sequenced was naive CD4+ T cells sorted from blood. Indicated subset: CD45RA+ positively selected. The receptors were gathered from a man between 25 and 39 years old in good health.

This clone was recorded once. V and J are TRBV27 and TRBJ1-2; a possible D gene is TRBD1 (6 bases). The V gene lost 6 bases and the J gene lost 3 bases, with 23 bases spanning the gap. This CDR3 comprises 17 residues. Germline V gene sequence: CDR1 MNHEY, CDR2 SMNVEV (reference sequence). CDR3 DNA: TGTGCCAGCAGCCCTGACGCCGGACAGATATTCTACTATGGCTACACCTTC. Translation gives CASSPDAGQIFYYGYTF.

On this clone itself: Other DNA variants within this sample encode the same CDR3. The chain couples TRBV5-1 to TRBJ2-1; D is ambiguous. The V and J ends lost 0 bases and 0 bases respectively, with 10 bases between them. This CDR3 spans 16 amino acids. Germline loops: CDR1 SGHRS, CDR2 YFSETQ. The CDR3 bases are TGCGCCAGCAGCTTGGGAGCAGTTAGCTCCTACAATGAGCAGTTCTTC. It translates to CASSLGAVSSYNEQFF.

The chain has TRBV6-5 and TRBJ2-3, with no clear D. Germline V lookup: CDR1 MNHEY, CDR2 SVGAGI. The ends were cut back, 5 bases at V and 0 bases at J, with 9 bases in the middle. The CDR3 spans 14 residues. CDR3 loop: CASSVKTSTDTQYF. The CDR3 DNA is TGTGCCAGCAGTGTAAAGACTAGCACAGATACGCAGTATTTT.

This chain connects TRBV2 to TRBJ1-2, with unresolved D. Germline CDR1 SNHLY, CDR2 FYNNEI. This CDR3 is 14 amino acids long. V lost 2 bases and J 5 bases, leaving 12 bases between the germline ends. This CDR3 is CASSERRTDYGYTF. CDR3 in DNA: TGTGCCAGCAGTGAACGAAGAACGGATTATGGCTACACCTTC.

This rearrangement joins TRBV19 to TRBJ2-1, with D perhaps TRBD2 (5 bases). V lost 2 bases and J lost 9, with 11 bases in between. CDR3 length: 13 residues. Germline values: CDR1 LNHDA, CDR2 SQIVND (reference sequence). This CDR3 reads CASSILAPSEQFF. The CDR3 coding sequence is TGTGCCAGTAGTATACTAGCCCCCAGTGAGCAGTTCTTC.

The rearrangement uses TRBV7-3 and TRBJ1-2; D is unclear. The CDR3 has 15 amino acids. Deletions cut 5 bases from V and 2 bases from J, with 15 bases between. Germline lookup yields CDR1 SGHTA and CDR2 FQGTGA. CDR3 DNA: TGTGCCAGCAGCGCTCTACTGGGGATAAACTATGGCTACACCTTC. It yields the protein CASSALLGINYGYTF.

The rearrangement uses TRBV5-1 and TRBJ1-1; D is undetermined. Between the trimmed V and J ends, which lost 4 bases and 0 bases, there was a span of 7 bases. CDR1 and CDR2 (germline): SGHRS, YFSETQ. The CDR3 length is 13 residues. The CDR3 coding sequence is TGCGCCAGCAGCACACACTTGAACACTGAAGCTTTCTTT. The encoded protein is CASSTHLNTEAFF.

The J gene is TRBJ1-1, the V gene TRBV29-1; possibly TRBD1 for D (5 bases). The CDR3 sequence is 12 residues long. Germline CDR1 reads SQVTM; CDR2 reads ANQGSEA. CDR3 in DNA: TGCGGTGCAGGGCGTGTTGGCACTGAAGCTTTCTTT. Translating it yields CGAGRVGTEAFF.

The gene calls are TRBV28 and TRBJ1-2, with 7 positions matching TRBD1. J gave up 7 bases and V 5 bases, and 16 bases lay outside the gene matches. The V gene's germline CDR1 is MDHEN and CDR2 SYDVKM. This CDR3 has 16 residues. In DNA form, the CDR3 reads TGTGCCAGCAGTGCCCCGGGGGACAGACCTTTTGGTGGCTACACCTTC. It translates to CASSAPGDRPFGGYTF.

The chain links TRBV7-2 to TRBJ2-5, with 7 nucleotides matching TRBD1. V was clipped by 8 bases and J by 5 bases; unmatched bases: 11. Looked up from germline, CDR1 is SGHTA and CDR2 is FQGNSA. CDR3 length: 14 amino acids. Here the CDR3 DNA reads TGTGCCAGCCGTTTCGCCCGACAGGGTGAGACCCAGTACTTC. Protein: CASRFARQGETQYF.

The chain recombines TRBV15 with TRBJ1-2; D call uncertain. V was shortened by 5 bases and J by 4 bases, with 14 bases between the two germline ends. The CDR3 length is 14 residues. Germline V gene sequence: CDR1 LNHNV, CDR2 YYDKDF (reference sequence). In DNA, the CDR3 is TGTGCCACCAGCCCCCGGGCCGAGGCCTATGGCTACACCTTC. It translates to CATSPRAEAYGYTF.

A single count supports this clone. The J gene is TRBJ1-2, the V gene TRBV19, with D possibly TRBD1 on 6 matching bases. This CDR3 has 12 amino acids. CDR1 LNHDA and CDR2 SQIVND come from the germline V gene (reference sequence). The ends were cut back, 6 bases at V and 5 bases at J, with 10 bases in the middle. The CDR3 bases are TGTGCCAGTAGGGACAGAAAATATGGCTACACCTTC. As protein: CASRDRKYGYTF.

The CDR3 sequence: CASSLGTGGLYNEQFF. As DNA, the CDR3 is TGTGCCAGCAGCTTAGGTACCGGCGGCCTTTACAATGAGCAGTTCTTC. The rearrangement joins TRBV7-2 to TRBJ2-1; D is unclear. There are 16 residues in the CDR3. V was trimmed by 1 base and J by 4 bases, leaving 14 bases between them. Germline V gives CDR1 SGHTA, CDR2 FQGNSA.

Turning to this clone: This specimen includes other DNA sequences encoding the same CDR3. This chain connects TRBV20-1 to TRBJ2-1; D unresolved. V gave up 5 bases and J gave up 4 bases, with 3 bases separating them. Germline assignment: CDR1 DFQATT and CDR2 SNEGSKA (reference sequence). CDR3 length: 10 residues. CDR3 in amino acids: CSASYNEQFF. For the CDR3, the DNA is TGCAGTGCTTCATACAATGAGCAGTTCTTC.

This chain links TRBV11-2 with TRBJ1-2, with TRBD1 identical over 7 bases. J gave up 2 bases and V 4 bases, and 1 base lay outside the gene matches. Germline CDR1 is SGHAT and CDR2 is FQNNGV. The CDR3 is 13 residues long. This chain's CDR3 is CASSSGQNYGYTF. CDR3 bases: TGTGCCAGCAGCTCGGGACAGAACTATGGCTACACCTTC. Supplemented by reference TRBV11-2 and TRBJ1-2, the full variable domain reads EAGVAQSPRYKIIEKRQSVAFWCNPISGHATLYWYQQILGQGPKLLIQFQNNGVVDDSQLPKDRFSAERLKGVDSTLKIQPAKLEDSAVYLCASSSGQNYGYTFGSGTRLTVV.

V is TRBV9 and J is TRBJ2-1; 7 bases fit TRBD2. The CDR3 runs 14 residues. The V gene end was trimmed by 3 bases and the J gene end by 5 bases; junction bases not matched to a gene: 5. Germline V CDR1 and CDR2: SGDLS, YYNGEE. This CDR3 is CASSARDYNNEQFF. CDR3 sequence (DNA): TGTGCCAGCAGCGCACGGGACTACAACAATGAGCAGTTCTTC. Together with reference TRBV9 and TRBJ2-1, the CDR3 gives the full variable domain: DSGVTQTPKHLITATGQRVTLRCSPRSGDLSVYWYQQSLDQGLQFLIQYYNGEERAKGNILERFSAQQFPDLHSELNLSSLELGDSALYFCASSARDYNNEQFFGPGTRLTVL.

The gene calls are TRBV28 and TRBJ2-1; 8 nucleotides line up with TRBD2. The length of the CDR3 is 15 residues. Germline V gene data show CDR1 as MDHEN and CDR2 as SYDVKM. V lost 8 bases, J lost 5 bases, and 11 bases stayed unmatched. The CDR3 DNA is TGTGCCAGCCGGGGGTGGAGCGGGAGTGACAATGAGCAGTTCTTC. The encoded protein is CASRGWSGSDNEQFF.

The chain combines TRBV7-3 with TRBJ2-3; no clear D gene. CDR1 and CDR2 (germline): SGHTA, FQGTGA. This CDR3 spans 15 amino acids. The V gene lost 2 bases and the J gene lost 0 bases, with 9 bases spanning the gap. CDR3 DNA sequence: TGTGCCAGCAGCTTAGCTAGAGGTAGCACAGATACGCAGTATTTT. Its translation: CASSLARGSTDTQYF.

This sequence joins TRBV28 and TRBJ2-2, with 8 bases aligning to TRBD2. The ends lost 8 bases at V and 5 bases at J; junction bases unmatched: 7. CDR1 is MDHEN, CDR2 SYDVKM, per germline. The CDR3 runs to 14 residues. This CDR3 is CASQSGGETGELFF. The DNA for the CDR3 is TGTGCCAGCCAGTCCGGGGGGGAAACCGGGGAGCTGTTTTTT.

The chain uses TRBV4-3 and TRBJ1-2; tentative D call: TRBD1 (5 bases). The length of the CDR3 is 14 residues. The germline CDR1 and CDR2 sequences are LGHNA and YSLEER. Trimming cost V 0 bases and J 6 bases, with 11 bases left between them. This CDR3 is CASSQDQRGDGYTF. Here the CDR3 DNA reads TGCGCCAGCAGCCAAGACCAGCGAGGGGATGGCTACACCTTC.

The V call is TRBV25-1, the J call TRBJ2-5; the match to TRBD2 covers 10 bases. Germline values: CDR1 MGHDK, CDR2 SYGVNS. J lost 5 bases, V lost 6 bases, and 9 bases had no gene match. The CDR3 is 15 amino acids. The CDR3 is CASRTGLASMETQYF. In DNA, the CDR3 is TGTGCCAGCAGGACGGGACTAGCGTCGATGGAGACCCAGTACTTC.

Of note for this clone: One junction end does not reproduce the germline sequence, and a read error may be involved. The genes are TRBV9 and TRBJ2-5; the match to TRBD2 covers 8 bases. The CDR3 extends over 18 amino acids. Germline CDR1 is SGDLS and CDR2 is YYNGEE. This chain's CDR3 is CASSVGEGSGRLQATQYF. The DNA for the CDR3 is TGTGCCAGCAGCGTAGGGGAGGGGAGCGGGAGACTGCAAGCGACCCAGTACTTC.

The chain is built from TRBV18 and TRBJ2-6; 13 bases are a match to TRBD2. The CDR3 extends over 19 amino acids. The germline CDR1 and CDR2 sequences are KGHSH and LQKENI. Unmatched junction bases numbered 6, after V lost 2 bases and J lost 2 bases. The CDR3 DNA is TGTGCCAGCTCACCAAAAAAAGGACTAGCGGGAGCTGGGGCCAACGTCCTGACTTTC. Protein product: CASSPKKGLAGAGANVLTF.

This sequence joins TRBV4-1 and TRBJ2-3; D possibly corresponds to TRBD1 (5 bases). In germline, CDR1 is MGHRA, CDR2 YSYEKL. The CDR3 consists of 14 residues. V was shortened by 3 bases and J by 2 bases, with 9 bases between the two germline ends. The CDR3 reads CASSQGLDTDTQYF. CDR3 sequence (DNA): TGCGCCAGCAGCCAGGGGCTAGACACAGATACGCAGTATTTT.

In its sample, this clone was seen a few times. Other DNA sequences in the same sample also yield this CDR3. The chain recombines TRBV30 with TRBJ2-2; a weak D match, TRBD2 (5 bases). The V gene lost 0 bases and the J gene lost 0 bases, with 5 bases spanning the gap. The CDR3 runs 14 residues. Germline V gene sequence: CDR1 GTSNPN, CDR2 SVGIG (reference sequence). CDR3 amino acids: CAWSVLANTGELFF. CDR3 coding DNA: TGTGCCTGGAGTGTACTAGCGAACACCGGGGAGCTGTTTTTT.